This T cell receptor beta chain was recovered during a study of radiation and T cells in renal cell carcinoma. As to time point: blood 4 weeks post-SBRT, at nephrectomy. Specified treatment: 15 Gy SBRT to primary tumor, nephrectomy 4 weeks later. Nephrectomy followed 15 Gy stereotactic body radiation by 4 weeks. This renal cell carcinoma was of the clear cell type. TCRdb's copy holds only in-frame clones and misses some; the assay was immunoSEQ multiplex PCR. This table holds around 29,000 clones, roughly 80% found once. CDR1 is SNHLY and CDR2 is FYNNEI in the germline V gene. The germline V and J ends were trimmed by 7 bases and 3 bases, with 9 bases remaining between them. The CDR3 runs to 12 residues.

Sequenced here: blood, sampled from a patient whose treatment included radiotherapy and nephrectomy. The chain combines TRBV2 with TRBJ2-5; D unresolved. The sequence was collected from a man in his 60s with renal cell carcinoma. CDR3 protein: CASTWYEETQYF. CDR3 bases: TGTGCCAGCACATGGTATGAAGAGACCCAGTACTTC.